This TCR beta chain was retrieved from a study of CD8+ T cells in alopecia areata. Across the whole study: Patients received oral tofacitinib, 5 to 10 mg twice daily, for moderate-to-severe alopecia areata. The study's findings and limits: Scalp and blood samples kept many expanded lesional clones throughout tofacitinib. Tofacitinib significantly decreased scalp clonality and expanded CD8+ clones among top 100. Sequence data from scalp samples additionally include resident alphabeta T cells of normal skin.

Treatment defined: oral pan-JAK inhibitor, 5-10 mg twice daily. After removal of 7 bases from V and 6 bases from J, the junction contained 10 bases not matched to a gene. The CDR3 is made up of 15 amino acids. Germline assignment: CDR1 SNHLY and CDR2 FYNNEI. This clone was counted between two and nine times. As yet, its antigen is unknown. Extracted RNA was reverse transcribed into cDNA, the sequencing template. The method was immunoSEQ multiplex PCR; TCRdb's version includes in-frame clones alone and lacks a portion of them. The sample has 270,000 or so clones, roughly 60% seen once. Sample: CD4+ T cells sorted from blood, taken at week 24, from a patient treated with tofacitinib. The V and J genes are TRBV2 and TRBJ1-5, with TRBD1 matching 9 bases. The TCR originated in a human donor with alopecia areata. CDR3 DNA sequence: TGTGCCAGCAACGCCGGGACAGGGATCTTTCAGCCCCAGCATTTT. It codes for CASNAGTGIFQPQHF. Full variable domain (remainder filled in from reference TRBV2 and TRBJ1-5): EPEVTQTPSHQVTQMGQEVILRCVPISNHLYFYWYRQILGQKVEFLVSFYNNEISEKSEIFDDQFSVERPDGSNFTLKIRSTKLEDSAMYFCASNAGTGIFQPQHFGDGTRLSIL.